This TCR beta chain was identified during a study of blood T cell repertoires in COVID-19. Background on the study: The study drew acute and convalescent COVID-19 samples from the United States, Italy and Spain. T cells, B-cell-depleted T cells, or PBMCs provided the cDNA or gDNA that served as material.

This clone was detected only a few times. As processed by the authors: Quantification of nucleated cells was approximated via reference gene primer amplification. This table comes from immunoSEQ multiplex PCR, and its TCRdb copy is limited to in-frame clones, with some not included. V, J and clone size derive from that table, while D and trimming were established from the DNA sequence. The table records 150,000 or so clones, approximately 83% of them present only once. Trimming took off 3 bases at V and 7 bases at J, with 11 bases between the two ends. The length of the CDR3 is 13 residues. The germline CDR1 and CDR2 sequences are SGHDT and YYEEEE.

Sequenced input: peripheral blood. The TCR was taken from a woman in her fifties or sixties with acute or convalescent COVID-19. The chain uses TRBV5-6 and TRBJ1-5, with D maybe TRBD1 (5 bases). CDR3 DNA sequence: TGTGCCAGCAGCTATGGGACTGCCCAGCCCCAGCATTTT. This gives the protein CASSYGTAQPQHF.